This TCR beta chain was obtained from a study of shared clonotypes between healthy human individuals. Study at large: CD8 memory received one plate per donor, CD8 naive two, CD4 memory three and CD4 naive three.

Study-wide points: Generally, naive subsets came out with larger estimated richness than memory subsets.

The table came from immunoSEQ multiplex PCR; TCRdb's copy has only in-frame clones and leaves some out. Here the sample spans about 680,000 clones, 92% being singletons. The CDR3 has 13 amino acids. The germline V gene encodes CDR1 SNHLY and CDR2 FYNNEI. V was pared by 5 bases and J by 8 bases, with 5 bases of the junction left unmatched. Regarding this clone: The antigen is undetermined.

Terminally differentiated effector memory CD45RA+ cells were left out of the naive CD8 fraction, which was CD45RO-negative and positively selected for CCR7. The donor cohort consisted entirely of Caucasian adults residing in Nashville, Tennessee. The sequence was collected from a man aged 30 to 45 in good health. The genes are TRBV2 and TRBJ1-4; 7 bases are shared with TRBD1. The specimen sequenced was naive CD8+ T cells sorted from blood. CDR3 loop: CASSTGQDEKLFF. In DNA, the CDR3 is TGTGCCAGCAGTACTGGACAGGACGAAAAACTGTTTTTT.